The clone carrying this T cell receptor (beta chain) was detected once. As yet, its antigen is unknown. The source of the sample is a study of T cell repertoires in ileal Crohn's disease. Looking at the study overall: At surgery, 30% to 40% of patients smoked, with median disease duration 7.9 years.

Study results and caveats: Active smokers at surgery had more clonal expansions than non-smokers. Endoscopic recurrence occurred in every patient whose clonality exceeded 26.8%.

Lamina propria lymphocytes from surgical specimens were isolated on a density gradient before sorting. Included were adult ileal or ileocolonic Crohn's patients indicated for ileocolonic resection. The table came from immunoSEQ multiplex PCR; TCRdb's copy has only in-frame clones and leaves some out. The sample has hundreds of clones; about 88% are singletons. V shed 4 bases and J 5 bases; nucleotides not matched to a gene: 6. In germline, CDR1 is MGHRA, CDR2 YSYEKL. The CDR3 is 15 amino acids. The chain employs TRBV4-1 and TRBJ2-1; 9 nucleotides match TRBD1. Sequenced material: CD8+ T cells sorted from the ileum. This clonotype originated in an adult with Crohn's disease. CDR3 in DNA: TGCGCCAGCAGCCCGGACAGGGGTTCAAACAATGAGCAGTTCTTC. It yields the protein CASSPDRGSNNEQFF.